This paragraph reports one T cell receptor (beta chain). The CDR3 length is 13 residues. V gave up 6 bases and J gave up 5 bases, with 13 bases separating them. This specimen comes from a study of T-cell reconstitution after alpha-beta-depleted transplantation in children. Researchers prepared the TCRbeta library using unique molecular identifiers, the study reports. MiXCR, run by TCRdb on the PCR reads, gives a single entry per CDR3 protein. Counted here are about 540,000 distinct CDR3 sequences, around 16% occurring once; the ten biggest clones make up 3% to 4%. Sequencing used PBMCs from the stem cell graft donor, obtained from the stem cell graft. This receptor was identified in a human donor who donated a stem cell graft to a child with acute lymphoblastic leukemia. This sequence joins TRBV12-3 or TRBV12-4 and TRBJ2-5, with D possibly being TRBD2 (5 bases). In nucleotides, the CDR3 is TGTGCCAGCAGCTCGGACTCAAGGGAGACCCAGTACTTC. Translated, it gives CASSSDSRETQYF.